This T cell receptor beta chain is drawn from a study of shared clonotypes between healthy human individuals. V was clipped by 4 bases and J by 6 bases, with 20 bases between them. The length of the CDR3 is 16 residues. Germline loops: CDR1 SGHRS, CDR2 YFSETQ. Sequencing was performed with immunoSEQ multiplex PCR; in TCRdb, only in-frame clones are kept and a portion is missing. The data contain roughly 1,100,000 clones, around four fifths of them seen just once; the ten biggest clones take up roughly 1.4%. Splitting of CD4+ cells produced CD45RA+ naive and CD45RA-negative memory subsets. The source material was memory CD4+ T cells sorted from blood. The subset denotes: CD45RA-negative fraction. The clonotype comes from a young man in good health. V is TRBV5-1 and J is TRBJ2-1, with D possibly TRBD1 on 6 matching bases. CDR3 protein: CASSPSDQVGGNEQFF. Written as DNA, the CDR3 is TGCGCCAGCAGCCCCTCCGACCAGGTAGGGGGCAATGAGCAGTTCTTC.